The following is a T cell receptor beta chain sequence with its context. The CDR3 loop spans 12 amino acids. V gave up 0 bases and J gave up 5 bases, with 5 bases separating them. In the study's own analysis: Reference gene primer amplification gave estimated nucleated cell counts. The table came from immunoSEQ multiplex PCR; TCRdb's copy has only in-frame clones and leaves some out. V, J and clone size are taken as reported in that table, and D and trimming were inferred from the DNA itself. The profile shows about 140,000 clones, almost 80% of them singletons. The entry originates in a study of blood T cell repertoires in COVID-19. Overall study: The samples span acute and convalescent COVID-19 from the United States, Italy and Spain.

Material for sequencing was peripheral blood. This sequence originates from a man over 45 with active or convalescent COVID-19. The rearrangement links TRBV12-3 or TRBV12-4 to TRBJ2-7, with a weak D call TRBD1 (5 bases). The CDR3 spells CASSLAGDEQYF. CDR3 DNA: TGTGCCAGCAGTTTAGCAGGGGACGAGCAGTACTTC.